A single sample gave rise to the 11 T cell receptor beta chains below, sequenced in a study of CD4 T cells in relation to SARS-CoV-2 and coronaviruses. Their recognized antigens are unknown. Before the COVID-19 pandemic, during about 2011-2019, CD4+ T cells were taken from unexposed donors. The cells were cultured for roughly 11 days before CD4+ T cells were isolated. Libraries were prepared by immunoSEQ multiplex PCR; TCRdb keeps only in-frame clonotypes and omits some of them. Among some 21,000 clones, roughly four fifths were seen once, and the ten largest hold 20% to 25%. Material for sequencing was CD4+ T cells from PBMCs, cultured in vitro. The receptors originated from a human donor in good health.

The V gene is TRBV18, the J gene TRBJ1-4; TRBD1 is a possible D gene (5 bases). The V and J ends lost 3 bases and 4 bases respectively, with 15 bases between them. Germline-derived CDR1 and CDR2 are KGHSH and LQKENI. This CDR3 comprises 16 residues. CDR3 amino acids: CASSPTTGRSNEKLFF. For the CDR3, the DNA is TGTGCCAGCTCACCCACCACAGGACGAAGTAATGAAAAACTGTTTTTT.

The V and J genes are TRBV7-9 and TRBJ2-3, with 10 bases that match TRBD2. The V segment lost 5 bases and the J segment 1 base; nucleotides outside the gene matches: 6. CDR3 length: 16 residues. The germline V gene has CDR1 SEHNR and CDR2 FQNEAQ (reference sequence). The chain's CDR3 is CASSERLAGRTDTQYF. In DNA, the CDR3 is TGTGCCAGCAGCGAAAGACTAGCGGGTCGCACAGATACGCAGTATTTT.

V gene TRBV5-8 combines with J gene TRBJ2-1; D might be TRBD2 (7 bases). V lost 4 bases and J 5 bases, leaving 22 bases between the germline ends. Germline CDR1 SGHTS, CDR2 YDEGEE. This CDR3 has 17 residues. The CDR3 nucleotides are TGTGCCAGCAGCCCTACCCCGCATGCGGGGGCTAACAATGAGCAGTTCTTC. Amino acid sequence: CASSPTPHAGANNEQFF.

The rearrangement links TRBV7-2 to TRBJ2-1; TRBD2 matches at 10 bases. Germline CDR1 is SGHTA and CDR2 is FQGNSA. CDR3 length: 17 amino acids. After removal of 3 bases from V and 3 bases from J, the junction contained 8 bases not matched to a gene. CDR3 loop: CASSLSAGGLGYNEQFF. The CDR3 DNA reads as TGTGCCAGCAGCTTGTCAGCGGGAGGGCTGGGCTACAATGAGCAGTTCTTC.

The chain links TRBV3-1 (or the pseudogene TRBV3-2) to TRBJ1-2; 7 nucleotides agree with TRBD1. Germline V lookup: CDR1 LGHDT, CDR2 YNNKEL (reference sequence). V was pared by 4 bases and J by 8 bases, with 10 bases of the junction left unmatched. The CDR3 covers 14 residues. The CDR3 loop reads CASSLRTGAGGYTF. For the CDR3, the DNA is TGTGCCAGCAGCCTAAGAACAGGGGCCGGCGGCTACACCTTC.

For the CDR3, the DNA is TGTGCCAGTAGTCCCCGCGGGACCTCCCTTGTCCCCAGCTCCTACAATGAGCAGTTCTTC. As protein: CASSPRGTSLVPSSYNEQFF. The V and J genes are TRBV19 and TRBJ2-1; D is possibly TRBD2 (6 bases). Trimming took 5 bases from V and 0 from J, leaving 26 bases between them. Germline loops: CDR1 LNHDA, CDR2 SQIVND (reference sequence). This CDR3 has 20 residues.

In this sample, this clone turned up once. This chain joins TRBV4-1 and TRBJ2-6; 7 bases align to TRBD1. V trimming: 2 bases; J trimming: 1 base; junction bases outside the gene matches: 2. Germline CDR1 is MGHRA and CDR2 is YSYEKL. CDR3 length: 16 amino acids. The CDR3 protein is CASSQPQGSGANVLTF. CDR3 nucleotides: TGCGCCAGCAGCCAACCACAGGGGTCTGGGGCCAACGTCCTGACTTTC.

The chain is built from TRBV19 and TRBJ2-1; tentative D call: TRBD2 (6 bases). CDR1 LNHDA and CDR2 SQIVND come from the germline V gene (reference sequence). This CDR3 spans 18 amino acids. The V gene lost 0 bases and the J gene lost 2 bases, with 17 bases spanning the gap. CDR3 residues: CASSIDLINRRAYNEQFF. In DNA form, the CDR3 reads TGTGCCAGTAGTATAGATCTCATAAACCGGAGGGCCTACAATGAGCAGTTCTTC.

This chain uses TRBV29-1 with TRBJ2-1; a weak D match, TRBD2 (6 bases). The germline CDR1 and CDR2 sequences are SQVTM and ANQGSEA. With 1 base removed from V and 0 bases from J, the gap between germline ends came to 16 bases. The CDR3 totals 17 residues. CDR3 DNA sequence: TGCAGCGTTGAAGGGGCCGGGACTTTTTACTCCTACAATGAGCAGTTCTTC. Translated: CSVEGAGTFYSYNEQFF.

The V gene is TRBV10-3, the J gene TRBJ1-1; D is possibly TRBD1 (5 bases). This CDR3 region has 15 residues. The V end lost 2 bases, the J end lost 6 bases, and 16 bases lay between the germline ends. Germline CDR1 and CDR2: ENHRY and SYGVKD. Written as DNA, the CDR3 is TGTGCCATCAGTGAGAACAGGCTGGAAACCTCTGAAGCTTTCTTT. It translates to CAISENRLETSEAFF.

This rearrangement joins TRBV7-9 to TRBJ2-7, with a weak D call TRBD2 (5 bases). This CDR3 region has 13 residues. Germline CDR1 and CDR2: SEHNR and FQNEAQ (reference sequence). Between the trimmed V and J ends, which lost 6 bases and 5 bases, there was a span of 14 bases. CDR3 DNA: TGTGCCAGCAGTACTGAAGGGAGCGACGAGCAGTACTTC. It codes for CASSTEGSDEQYF.